Below, 31 T cell receptor beta chains from the same sample are listed, as sequenced in a study of beta chain features in type 1 diabetes. Study-level findings and limits: There was a moderate but significant shortening of TCRB CDR3s in all four CD4+ subsets of Type 1 diabetes patients.

The isolated RNA, all of it, was reverse transcribed, so expressed TCRB transcripts were what got sequenced. Sequencing was performed with immunoSEQ multiplex PCR; in TCRdb, only in-frame clones are kept and a portion is missing. In the table there are hundreds of thousands of clones, around 15% of which are singletons. Their target antigens are unknown. Sequencing was done on a sample of naive CD4+ T cells from blood. The receptor set was obtained from a man between 18 and 29 years old with type 1 diabetes.

The chain carries TRBV9 and TRBJ2-1, with D tentatively TRBD1 (6 bases). Germline-derived CDR1 and CDR2 are SGDLS and YYNGEE. The CDR3 contains 14 residues. The V end was cut by 0 bases, the J end by 10 bases, with 14 bases between. The CDR3 is CASSVGSSQGEQFF. The CDR3 coding sequence is TGTGCCAGCAGCGTAGGGAGTTCACAGGGCGAGCAGTTCTTC.

This clone was found a few times. The chain combines TRBV7-9 with TRBJ2-3; D possibly uses TRBD1 or TRBD2 (5 bases each). Germline V CDR1 and CDR2: SEHNR, FQNEAQ (reference sequence). The length of the CDR3 is 13 residues. Trimming left V 3 bases short and J 6 bases short, with 10 bases between. This chain's CDR3 is CASSFGTVDTQYF. CDR3 nucleotide sequence: TGTGCCAGCAGCTTCGGGACGGTGGATACGCAGTATTTT.

The genes are TRBV5-1 and TRBJ1-2; D is ambiguous. The CDR3 consists of 12 residues. Per germline, CDR1 SGHRS and CDR2 YFSETQ. Trimming cost V 0 bases and J 8 bases, with 8 bases left between them. The CDR3 loop is CASSLEEGGYTF. CDR3 bases: TGCGCCAGCAGCTTGGAAGAGGGCGGCTACACCTTC. The whole variable domain, filled in from reference TRBV5-1 and TRBJ1-2, reads KAGVTQTPRYLIKTRGQQVTLSCSPISGHRSVSWYQQTPGQGLQFLFEYFSETQRNKGNFPGRFSGRQFSNSRSEMNVSTLELGDSALYLCASSLEEGGYTFGSGTRLTVV.

This rearrangement joins TRBV29-1 to TRBJ1-1, with D hard to call. V dropped 0 bases and J dropped 0 bases, with 11 bases sitting between them. The CDR3 extends over 15 amino acids. Germline lookup yields CDR1 SQVTM and CDR2 ANQGSEA. The CDR3 DNA reads as TGCAGCGTTGAAGATTTAGACGGAATGAACACTGAAGCTTTCTTT. Its translation: CSVEDLDGMNTEAFF.

This clone was seen only a few times. This rearrangement joins TRBV7-8 to TRBJ2-5, with 8 bases matching TRBD2. There are 16 residues in the CDR3. V trimming: 4 bases; J trimming: 4 bases; junction bases outside the gene matches: 11. The germline CDR1 and CDR2 sequences are SGHVS and FQNEAQ. CDR3 DNA: TGTGCCAGCAGCTCCAGTCGGCGGGGGGCCCCAGAGACCCAGTACTTC. Translating gives CASSSSRRGAPETQYF.

V usage is TRBV10-3 and J usage is TRBJ2-2, with D perhaps TRBD1 or TRBD2 (5 bases each). Trimming left V 8 bases short and J 2 bases short, with 12 bases between. The germline V gene encodes CDR1 ENHRY and CDR2 SYGVKD. The CDR3 length is 14 residues. The CDR3 coding sequence is TGTGCCATCCCCCGGGGACCCAACACCGGGGAGCTGTTTTTT. It is translated as CAIPRGPNTGELFF.

Comments on this clone: The junction differs from germline at one of its ends, possibly a read error. Different DNA sequences within this sample yield the same CDR3. The rearrangement joins TRBV25-1 to TRBJ2-7, with D unclear. The CDR3 extends over 13 amino acids. The germline CDR1 and CDR2 sequences are MGHDK and SYGVNS. This CDR3 is CASSDSASYEQYF. CDR3 DNA: TGTGCCAGCAGTGACTCAGCCTCCTACGAGCAATACTTC.

This chain uses TRBV14 with TRBJ2-7; 8 bases line up with TRBD1. The J segment lost 5 bases and the V segment lost 0 bases, leaving 9 bases of the junction unmatched. Germline V gene sequence: CDR1 SGHDN, CDR2 FVKESK. This CDR3 is 16 amino acids long. This chain's CDR3 is CASSQDWTGWSDEQYF. The CDR3 DNA sequence: TGTGCCAGCAGCCAAGATTGGACAGGGTGGTCCGACGAGCAGTACTTC.

This clone was detected a few times. V and J are TRBV5-1 and TRBJ2-5, with 10 bases aligning to TRBD2. The junction had 13 bases not matched to a gene; V was cut back by 4 bases and J by 4 bases. Germline assignment: CDR1 SGHRS and CDR2 YFSETQ. The CDR3 loop spans 17 amino acids. Here the CDR3 DNA reads TGCGCCAGCAGCCGAACGATTCTAGCGGGGGACTCAGAGACCCAGTACTTC. The encoded protein is CASSRTILAGDSETQYF. The full variable domain, its missing parts supplied by reference TRBV5-1 and TRBJ2-5, is KAGVTQTPRYLIKTRGQQVTLSCSPISGHRSVSWYQQTPGQGLQFLFEYFSETQRNKGNFPGRFSGRQFSNSRSEMNVSTLELGDSALYLCASSRTILAGDSETQYFGPGTRLLVL.

Worth noting for this clone: Distinct nucleotide sequences in the sample also encode this CDR3. The chain recombines TRBV7-9 with TRBJ2-7, with D hard to call. Germline loops: CDR1 SEHNR, CDR2 FQNEAQ (reference sequence). With 5 bases removed from V and 4 bases from J, the gap between germline ends came to 9 bases. The CDR3 is 12 residues long. The CDR3 coding sequence is TGTGCCAGCAGCAGAACTACTTACGAGCAGTACTTC. Its translation: CASSRTTYEQYF.

V and J are TRBV18 and TRBJ1-5, with D possibly matching TRBD1 (6 bases). The CDR3 loop spans 13 amino acids. The germline V gene encodes CDR1 KGHSH and CDR2 LQKENI. Trimming left V 4 bases short and J 7 bases short, with 11 bases between. The CDR3 DNA reads TGTGCCAGCTCACTGGACAGCATACAGCCCCAGCATTTT. Encoded protein: CASSLDSIQPQHF.

This clone was observed a handful of times. This chain connects TRBV2 to TRBJ1-2, with D possibly being TRBD1 (5 bases). The V end lost 7 bases, the J end lost 8 bases, and 17 bases lay between the germline ends. The CDR3 consists of 13 residues. The germline V gene encodes CDR1 SNHLY and CDR2 FYNNEI. CDR3 protein: CASTEGVSGGYTF. For the CDR3, the DNA is TGTGCCAGCACAGAAGGGGTGTCTGGAGGCTACACCTTC.

This clone came up a few times. The V and J genes are TRBV7-6 and TRBJ2-3; 11 nucleotides match TRBD2. The length of the CDR3 is 15 residues. The germline V gene encodes CDR1 SGHVS and CDR2 FNYEAQ. Trimming took 6 bases from V and 2 from J; bases not matched to a gene: 4. CDR3 protein: CASSPSGGLTDTQYF. The CDR3 region has the DNA TGTGCCAGCAGTCCTAGCGGGGGGCTCACAGATACGCAGTATTTT.

The chain joins TRBV18 to TRBJ1-6, with TRBD1 as a possible D gene (5 bases). The length of the CDR3 is 15 residues. CDR1 is KGHSH, CDR2 LQKENI, per germline. Trimming left V 0 bases short and J 10 bases short, with 13 bases between. The DNA of the CDR3 is TGTGCCAGCTCACCACCCCCCTCGGGGGGGTCACCCCTCCACTTT. Translating it yields CASSPPPSGGSPLHF.

This clone has only a few counts. This sequence joins TRBV28 and TRBJ1-5, with 10 bases that match TRBD1. The length of the CDR3 is 13 residues. From germline, CDR1 is MDHEN and CDR2 SYDVKM. CDR3 region: CALGQGWNQPQHF. The DNA for the CDR3 is TGTGCGCTGGGACAGGGGTGGAATCAGCCCCAGCATTTT.

The CDR3 DNA sequence: TGCGCCAGCAGCCAAGGGTGGGGGTCGGGCAATCAGCCCCAGCATTTT. This codes for CASSQGWGSGNQPQHF. The V gene is TRBV4-1, the J gene TRBJ1-5; tentative D call: TRBD1 (5 bases). Germline V gene sequence: CDR1 MGHRA, CDR2 YSYEKL. The CDR3 runs 16 residues. Trimming left V 1 base short and J 2 bases short, with 12 bases between.

This chain uses TRBV4-2 with TRBJ2-6; D possibly corresponds to TRBD2 (6 bases). This CDR3 spans 15 amino acids. CDR1 and CDR2 (germline): LGHNA, YNFKEQ. The V gene lost 5 bases and the J gene lost 0 bases, with 8 bases spanning the gap. The CDR3, as DNA: TGTGCCAGCAGCTACGGGAGCTCTGGGGCCAACGTCCTGACTTTC. Translation: CASSYGSSGANVLTF.

The chain recombines TRBV18 with TRBJ1-2; 8 nucleotides align to TRBD1. This CDR3 contains 13 residues. Germline V CDR1 and CDR2: KGHSH, LQKENI. Trimming took 3 bases from V and 6 from J; bases not matched to a gene: 3. CDR3 residues: CASSPDRVNGYTF. Here the CDR3 DNA reads TGTGCCAGCTCACCGGACAGGGTTAATGGCTACACCTTC.

The genes are TRBV27 and TRBJ1-6; 8 bases align to TRBD1. Unmatched junction bases numbered 15, after V lost 0 bases and J lost 8 bases. CDR3 length: 19 residues. The germline gives CDR1 MNHEY, CDR2 SMNVEV (reference sequence). Here the CDR3 DNA reads TGTGCCAGCAGTTTATCGTCGATCGTGTTCGACAGGGGCGATTCACCCCTCCACTTT. Translation: CASSLSSIVFDRGDSPLHF.

The chain employs TRBV14 and TRBJ1-6; D gene ambiguous. V gave up 1 base and J gave up 7 bases, with 5 bases separating them. Germline V lookup: CDR1 SGHDN, CDR2 FVKESK. This CDR3 has 13 amino acids. The CDR3 sequence is CASSQAKNSPLHF. CDR3 bases: TGTGCCAGCAGCCAAGCGAAGAATTCACCCCTCCACTTT.

This clone was seen more than once but under ten times. The chain is built from TRBV5-1 and TRBJ2-2, with D unclear. Germline V gene data show CDR1 as SGHRS and CDR2 as YFSETQ. The CDR3 has 13 residues. V was shortened by 5 bases and J by 6 bases, with 11 bases between the two germline ends. The CDR3: CASSFSPPGELFF. The CDR3 coding sequence is TGCGCCAGCAGTTTTAGTCCTCCCGGGGAGCTGTTTTTT.

This clone was seen more than once but under ten times. CDR3 sequence (DNA): TGTGCCAGCAGTTACTCCCACCTCGGGAACACTGAAGCTTTCTTT. Encoded protein: CASSYSHLGNTEAFF. V and J are TRBV6-5 and TRBJ1-1; D not resolved. The CDR3 sequence is 15 residues long. Germline-derived CDR1 and CDR2 are MNHEY and SVGAGI. Trimming left V 0 bases short and J 1 base short, with 9 bases between.

The rearrangement uses TRBV13 and TRBJ1-2, with 7 bases that match TRBD1. Germline V lookup: CDR1 PRHDT, CDR2 FYEKMQ (reference sequence). CDR3 length equals 14 residues. The V and J ends lost 5 bases and 2 bases, in that order; junction bases with no gene match: 5. CDR3 DNA: TGTGCCAGCAGCGCAACGACAGGGAACTATGGCTACACCTTC. This translates into CASSATTGNYGYTF.

The chain couples TRBV19 to TRBJ1-1; D remains ambiguous. Germline V lookup: CDR1 LNHDA, CDR2 SQIVND (reference sequence). V dropped 10 bases and J dropped 0 bases, with 15 bases sitting between them. The CDR3 loop spans 14 amino acids. DNA for the CDR3: TGTGCCACTTCGCCCACACAGATGAACACTGAAGCTTTCTTT. This encodes CATSPTQMNTEAFF.

The chain is built from TRBV9 and TRBJ2-1; no clear D. CDR1 is SGDLS, CDR2 YYNGEE, per germline. The length of the CDR3 is 14 residues. V was pared by 4 bases and J by 2 bases, with 10 bases between. CDR3 nucleotide sequence: TGTGCCAGCAGCCCCGCCATCGCCTACAATGAGCAGTTCTTC. As protein: CASSPAIAYNEQFF. Drawing the rest from reference TRBV9 and TRBJ2-1, the complete variable domain is DSGVTQTPKHLITATGQRVTLRCSPRSGDLSVYWYQQSLDQGLQFLIQYYNGEERAKGNILERFSAQQFPDLHSELNLSSLELGDSALYFCASSPAIAYNEQFFGPGTRLTVL.

V and J are TRBV29-1 and TRBJ1-5; D may be TRBD1 (5 bases). The germline V gene has CDR1 SQVTM and CDR2 ANQGSEA. The CDR3 totals 18 residues. V lost 3 bases and J 7 bases, leaving 28 bases between the germline ends. CDR3 nucleotides: TGCAGCGTTGAGTCAATAGGAGTCCGGGACGGGGCGGGCCAGCCCCAGCATTTT. Protein product: CSVESIGVRDGAGQPQHF.

This clone was seen a few times. The chain combines TRBV4-1 with TRBJ1-2, with D perhaps matching TRBD1 (5 bases). V was shortened by 4 bases and J by 2 bases, with 14 bases between the two germline ends. Germline CDR1 is MGHRA and CDR2 is YSYEKL. The CDR3 is made up of 15 amino acids. CDR3 bases: TGCGCCAGCAGCCGCAGGGACTCTGAAAACTATGGCTACACCTTC. Encoded protein: CASSRRDSENYGYTF.

The chain carries TRBV7-2 and TRBJ1-1; 8 nucleotides match TRBD1. Germline V gene lookup returns CDR1 SGHTA and CDR2 FQGNSA. V lost 3 bases and J lost 5; bases outside the gene matches: 8. CDR3 length equals 15 residues. CDR3 loop: CASSFFQGAGTEAFF. The CDR3 DNA reads TGTGCCAGCAGCTTCTTCCAGGGGGCTGGGACTGAAGCTTTCTTT.

This clone came up a few times. This chain links TRBV5-6 with TRBJ1-1; D is perhaps TRBD1 (5 bases). The CDR3 consists of 14 residues. From germline, CDR1 is SGHDT and CDR2 YYEEEE. V dropped 6 bases and J dropped 5 bases, with 17 bases sitting between them. CDR3 amino acids: CASTIGVLGTEAFF. The DNA of the CDR3 is TGTGCCAGCACCATAGGGGTATTGGGAACTGAAGCTTTCTTT.

This clone occurred a few times. The chain is built from TRBV2 and TRBJ2-7, with D possibly TRBD2 on 6 matching bases. V was shortened by 7 bases and J by 2 bases, with 18 bases between the two germline ends. Per germline, CDR1 SNHLY and CDR2 FYNNEI. This CDR3 comprises 15 residues. Written as DNA, the CDR3 is TGTGCCAGCATCGGCACATGGAGGGCCGCCTACGAGCAGTACTTC. Residues: CASIGTWRAAYEQYF.

V is TRBV9 and J is TRBJ2-1; D remains unclear. The V gene lost 0 bases and the J gene lost 9 bases, with 10 bases spanning the gap. The CDR3 contains 13 residues. Germline-derived CDR1 and CDR2 are SGDLS and YYNGEE. Here the CDR3 DNA reads TGTGCCAGCAGCGTAGTCCTGCCGCCTGAGCAGTTCTTC. Translating gives CASSVVLPPEQFF.